This entry is about one TCR beta chain. No antigen is known for it. No base quality information exists; no much larger clone differs at one position. This specimen comes from a study of T cell responses to AZD1222 COVID-19 vaccine (dated by TCRdb to about 2021). Broadly, across the study: AZD1222 recipients with second doses at about 4 weeks or about 12 weeks were pooled, because spike-specific TCR depth and breadth did not differ between schedules. A total of just over 230 trial participants underwent TCR sequencing, of whom more than 200 had received two doses of AZD1222 and 26 had received two doses of the MenACWY control vaccine. Enrollment into the trials was organized by age into subgroups of 18-55, 56-69 and 70-plus years, and those subgroups contained around 150, 28 and 57 TCR-sequenced participants, respectively. What the study reported, not specific to this receptor: The 56-69-year group was small, and its depth increase did not reach significance, likely because of low power. A significant rise in spike-specific TCR breadth and depth was observed after two AZD1222 doses relative to day 0 and relative to MenACWY recipients. Reportedly, almost half of the unique spike-specific TCRs recognized epitopes lying outside the regions that are mutated in the B.1.351 and B.1.1.7 variants. Participants were mostly white British, with more females than males. The authors suggested clonal diversity may have been underestimated. Conclusions about previously exposed vaccinees were limited because only a handful of AZD1222 recipients were SARS-CoV-2 seropositive at baseline. The whole spike protein was spanned by vaccine-associated CD4 TCRs, and dominant responses were seen in regions 160-218 and 743-854. Because no day 14 peak-response samples were available, repertoires were characterized only after the peak T cell response.

V and J lose 3 bases and 1 base, and a span of 6 bases separates them. CDR1 and CDR2 are drawn from the germline V gene: SQVTM, ANQGSEA. The CDR3 sequence holds 12 residues, the cysteine and phenylalanine included. Only the CDR3 DNA stays, 36 bases, in frame from base 1. This specimen's time point label, interpreted: baseline before first vaccination. Samples from vaccinated people were obtained from the UK trials COV001 and COV002, which included a single-blind randomized controlled phase 2/3 trial of AZD1222 (ChAdOx1 nCoV-19) in healthy adults. Trial participant PBMC samples were collected at day 0 and day 28 after the second dose for TCRbeta chain sequencing. The CDR3 regions of human TCRbeta chains were subjected to immunosequencing. The published analysis was carried out like this. TCRs in the repertoires were compared against a reference library of SARS-CoV-2-specific TCRs that had been generated with the MIRA antigen-specificity platform. Breadth was defined as the fraction of unique TCRs that were SARS-CoV-2-associated. Depth was defined as the fraction of total T cells that were SARS-CoV-2-associated. Using the MIRA data, every spike-specific TCR was mapped to the spike region that the TCR reacted to and assigned to either a CD4 or a CD8 class. Log10-transformed breadth and depth values were compared by one-way ANOVA with Sidak's multiple comparisons tests. The table was pulled from immuneACCESS by TCRdb, which kept in-frame rearrangements only. Such tables lose some clones; where checked, under half of the loss comes from unresolved V genes, and the rest has no known cause. V, J and clone size are taken as reported in that table, and D and trimming were inferred from the DNA itself. The sample profile shows roughly 180,000 clones; less than 95% of them were found once. About 0.6% of the sample rests with the top ten.

The origin of this receptor is an adult in good health. The material was peripheral blood, obtained on day 0 of AZD1222 vaccination. In this chain, TRBV29-1 is recombined with TRBJ1-1; no confident D gene assignment can be made. The CDR3 loop reads CSVDRSNTEAFF. In nucleotide form, the sequence is TGCAGCGTTGATCGGTCGAACACTGAAGCTTTCTTT.